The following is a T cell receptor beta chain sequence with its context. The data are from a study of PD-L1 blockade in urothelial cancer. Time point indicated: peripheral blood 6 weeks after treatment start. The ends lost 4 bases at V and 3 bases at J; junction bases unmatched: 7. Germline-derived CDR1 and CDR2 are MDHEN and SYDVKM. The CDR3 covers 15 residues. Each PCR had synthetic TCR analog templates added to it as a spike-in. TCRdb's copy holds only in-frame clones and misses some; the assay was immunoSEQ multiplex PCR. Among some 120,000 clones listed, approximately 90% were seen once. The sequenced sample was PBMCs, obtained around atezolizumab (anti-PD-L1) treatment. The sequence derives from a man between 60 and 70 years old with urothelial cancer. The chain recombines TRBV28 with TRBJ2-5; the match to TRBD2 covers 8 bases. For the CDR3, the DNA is TGTGCCAGCAGTTACCGGGGGGGGGTCGAAGAGACCCAGTACTTC. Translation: CASSYRGGVEETQYF. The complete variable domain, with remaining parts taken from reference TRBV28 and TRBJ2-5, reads DVKVTQSSRYLVKRTGEKVFLECVQDMDHENMFWYRQDPGLGLRLIYFSYDVKMKEKGDIPEGYSVSREKKERFSLILESASTNQTSMYLCASSYRGGVEETQYFGPGTRLLVL.